These 15 T cell receptor beta chains share one sample of origin, sequenced in a study of tumour-infiltrating T cells in Burkitt lymphoma. Measured with immunoSEQ multiplex PCR; TCRdb has only the in-frame clones, and not every one. Of under 8,000 clones in the sample, about 9.4% were seen once. The material sequenced was tumor tissue. Receptors originate from a human donor with diffuse large B-cell lymphoma.

The chain has TRBV5-6 and TRBJ2-3; 10 positions match TRBD2. With 1 base clipped from V and 10 bases from J, the junction kept 6 bases outside the gene matches. The germline V gene has CDR1 SGHDT and CDR2 YYEEEE. The CDR3 totals 14 residues. The CDR3 DNA reads as TGTGCCAGCAGCTTGAAAGCGGGGGGGCTCGCGCAGTATTTT. As protein: CASSLKAGGLAQYF.

V gene TRBV18 combines with J gene TRBJ1-3, with 7 nucleotides matching TRBD1. This CDR3 is 15 amino acids long. The V and J ends lost 3 bases and 5 bases, in that order; junction bases with no gene match: 7. The germline V gene encodes CDR1 KGHSH and CDR2 LQKENI. CDR3 sequence reads: CASSPAQGTRNTIYF. The DNA for the CDR3 is TGTGCCAGCTCACCCGCACAGGGGACTCGAAACACCATATATTTT.

DNA for the CDR3: TGTGCCAGCAGCGTAGGAGGGGGGACCTTAGGCTTCGAGCAGTACTTC. Translation: CASSVGGGTLGFEQYF. The rearrangement joins TRBV9 to TRBJ2-7; perhaps D is TRBD1 or TRBD2 (6 bases each). CDR3 size: 16 residues. CDR1 and CDR2 (germline): SGDLS, YYNGEE. V was pared by 0 bases and J by 6 bases, with 19 bases between. Combining the CDR3 with reference TRBV9 and TRBJ2-7 gives the whole variable domain DSGVTQTPKHLITATGQRVTLRCSPRSGDLSVYWYQQSLDQGLQFLIQYYNGEERAKGNILERFSAQQFPDLHSELNLSSLELGDSALYFCASSVGGGTLGFEQYFGPGTRLTVT.

Only a few counts were recorded for this clone. J is TRBJ2-3 and V is TRBV25-1; 8 bases map to TRBD1. The V gene's germline CDR1 is MGHDK and CDR2 SYGVNS. V trimming: 3 bases; J trimming: 2 bases; junction bases outside the gene matches: 10. The CDR3 totals 17 residues. As DNA, the CDR3 is TGTGCCAGCAGTGACCCGGACAGGGCTGACCTCACAGATACGCAGTATTTT. Translating gives CASSDPDRADLTDTQYF.

The chain joins TRBV15 to TRBJ2-1; TRBD1 agrees at 11 bases. V lost 0 bases and J lost 5; bases outside the gene matches: 6. The CDR3 extends over 17 amino acids. Germline V gives CDR1 LNHNV, CDR2 YYDKDF (reference sequence). Here the CDR3 reads CATSRDHPGQGDNEQFF. CDR3 sequence (DNA): TGTGCCACCAGCAGAGATCACCCGGGACAGGGGGACAATGAGCAGTTCTTC.

This clone turned up a few times. This sequence joins TRBV5-1 and TRBJ1-1; possibly TRBD1 for D (6 bases). The germline gives CDR1 SGHRS, CDR2 YFSETQ. The CDR3 has 15 residues. Trimming stripped 4 bases from V and 0 bases from J, with 13 bases between. The CDR3 region has the DNA TGCGCCAGCAGCCCGCGGACAGCTGTGAACACTGAAGCTTTCTTT. As protein: CASSPRTAVNTEAFF.

The CDR3, as DNA: TGTGCCAGCAGCTTAGTAGGACAGGGCCCCTCTGGAAACACCATATATTTT. Translated: CASSLVGQGPSGNTIYF. V is TRBV7-9 and J is TRBJ1-3; the match to TRBD1 covers 8 bases. Germline trimming cut 1 base from V and 0 bases from J; bases unmatched to any gene: 5. CDR3 length: 17 residues. CDR1 and CDR2 from the germline V gene are SEHNR and FQNEAQ (reference sequence).

This clone was detected only a few times. This CDR3 reads CAWSVGGDQPQHF. The CDR3 DNA reads TGTGCCTGGAGTGTGGGGGGAGATCAGCCCCAGCATTTT. The chain has TRBV30 and TRBJ1-5; a weak D match, TRBD1 (5 bases). Germline V gene sequence: CDR1 GTSNPN, CDR2 SVGIG (reference sequence). Trimming took off 0 bases at V and 5 bases at J, with 8 bases between the two ends. This CDR3 region has 13 residues.

The chain combines TRBV29-1 with TRBJ1-1, with D unresolved. V was cut by 3 bases and J by 4 bases, with 3 bases left in between. Germline V lookup: CDR1 SQVTM, CDR2 ANQGSEA. This CDR3 contains 10 residues. CDR3 sequence: CSVESTEAFF. DNA for the CDR3: TGCAGCGTTGAGAGCACTGAAGCTTTCTTT.

This clone was recorded a few times. The chain uses TRBV27 and TRBJ2-7; 8 bases map to TRBD1. V dropped 5 bases and J dropped 4; count of bases not matched to a gene: 4. This CDR3 contains 13 residues. Looked up from germline, CDR1 is MNHEY and CDR2 is SMNVEV (reference sequence). For the CDR3, the DNA is TGTGCCAGCAGTGCCAGGGGGCCTTACGAGCAGTACTTC. It encodes CASSARGPYEQYF.

This chain links TRBV2 with TRBJ2-3; 11 bases fit TRBD2. The V segment lost 8 bases and the J segment 2 bases; nucleotides outside the gene matches: 6. The CDR3 has 15 amino acids. CDR1 is SNHLY and CDR2 is FYNNEI in the germline V gene. The CDR3 DNA reads as TGTGCCAGCTGGTCTAGCGGGGGGCCCACAGATACGCAGTATTTT. This gives the protein CASWSSGGPTDTQYF.

With regard to this clone: Different DNA sequences within this sample yield the same CDR3. The chain employs TRBV10-2 and TRBJ2-7; no clear D. The germline V and J ends were trimmed by 5 bases and 3 bases, with 14 bases remaining between them. The CDR3 has 14 residues. The germline V gene encodes CDR1 WSHSY and CDR2 SAAADI. The DNA for the CDR3 is TGCGCCAGCAGTACTCCCGGACGCCACTACGAGCAGTACTTC. Its protein product is CASSTPGRHYEQYF.

The chain joins TRBV11-2 to TRBJ2-7, with 7 bases lining up with TRBD2. V lost 4 bases and J lost 1; bases outside the gene matches: 4. CDR1 and CDR2 from the germline V gene are SGHAT and FQNNGV. CDR3 length: 14 residues. DNA for the CDR3: TGTGCCAGCAGCTCCTGGGGGGGGTCCTACGAGCAGTACTTC. It specifies CASSSWGGSYEQYF.

This clone was seen more than once but under ten times. This chain joins TRBV6-4 and TRBJ2-3; the D gene is possibly TRBD2 (5 bases). Trimming left V 4 bases short and J 1 base short, with 6 bases between. Germline lookup yields CDR1 MRHNA and CDR2 SNTAGT. The CDR3 contains 13 residues. Here the CDR3 reads CASSVSGTDTQYF. The CDR3 coding sequence is TGTGCCAGCAGTGTTAGCGGCACAGATACGCAGTATTTT.

This clone was seen a handful of times. The CDR3 region has the DNA TGTGCCAGCTCAGTTCCTTCCGCGAGCACTGAAGCTTTCTTT. It yields the protein CASSVPSASTEAFF. The V call is TRBV28, the J call TRBJ1-1; the D is unclear. Germline V gene sequence: CDR1 MDHEN, CDR2 SYDVKM. V was cut by 8 bases and J by 4 bases, with 17 bases left in between. CDR3 size: 14 residues.